The present entry profiles one T cell receptor (beta chain) with its context. This sample was taken from a study of T cell changes during pregnancy in multiple sclerosis. Repertoires were generated with immunoSEQ multiplex PCR, while TCRdb's copy carries only in-frame clones and drops some. The data hold 50,000 to 75,000 clones, with roughly 89% observed a single time. Material: peripheral blood, obtained in the third trimester of pregnancy. The receptor was isolated from a female donor in good health, enrolled as a control in a pregnancy study.

CDR3 in DNA: TGTGCCAGCAGCGTAGACAGGGGAGGCGAGCAGTACTTC. This translates into CASSVDRGGEQYF. This rearrangement joins TRBV7-6 to TRBJ2-7, with 8 bases fitting TRBD1. The ends lost 5 bases at V and 6 bases at J; junction bases unmatched: 6. Germline values: CDR1 SGHVS, CDR2 FNYEAQ. This CDR3 is 13 amino acids long.